A single sample is the source of the 11 T cell receptor beta chains below, sequenced in a study of shared clonotypes between healthy human individuals. TCRdb's table, derived via immunoSEQ multiplex PCR, lists solely in-frame clones and lacks some. The sample includes about a million clones, about 80% of them seen just once. The sequencing input was memory CD4+ T cells sorted from blood. Subset reported: CD45RA-negative fraction. All receptors come from a man aged 18 to 35 in good health.

The chain recombines TRBV5-1 with TRBJ2-7, with TRBD2 matching 9 bases. Trimming cost V 7 bases and J 5 bases; bases outside gene matches: 16. The CDR3 extends over 16 amino acids. CDR1 and CDR2 (germline): SGHRS, YFSETQ. In DNA form, the CDR3 reads TGCGCCAGCCGAGAGTTACACCTAGCGGGGAGGCACGAGCAGTACTTC. The encoded protein is CASRELHLAGRHEQYF.

The CDR3 DNA is TGTGCCAGCAGCCCGCTACAGGGTTACTCTGGGGCCAACGTCCTGACTTTC. Residues: CASSPLQGYSGANVLTF. The chain uses TRBV5-6 and TRBJ2-6; possibly TRBD1 for D (6 bases). The CDR3 length is 17 residues. The V gene lost 4 bases and the J gene lost 0 bases, with 14 bases spanning the gap. Germline CDR1 is SGHDT and CDR2 is YYEEEE.

The J gene is TRBJ2-2, the V gene TRBV5-6; D gene unclear. This CDR3 is built from 15 residues. Germline-derived CDR1 and CDR2 are SGHDT and YYEEEE. Trimming shortened V by 1 base and J by 4 bases, and 11 bases separated the two germline ends. In DNA, the CDR3 is TGTGCCAGCAGCTTGTACTCGGCGCCCACCGGGGAGCTGTTTTTT. Translated, it gives CASSLYSAPTGELFF.

V and J are TRBV5-6 and TRBJ1-2; D gene unclear. Germline loops: CDR1 SGHDT, CDR2 YYEEEE. Trimming removed 3 bases from V and 4 bases from J, with 10 bases in between. The CDR3 contains 13 residues. The CDR3 DNA follows: TGTGCCAGCAGCTATCCAGCGACCTATGGCTACACCTTC. This gives the protein CASSYPATYGYTF. Looking up the rest from reference TRBV5-6 and TRBJ1-2 gives the full variable domain: DAGVTQSPTHLIKTRGQQVTLRCSPKSGHDTVSWYQQALGQGPQFIFQYYEEEERQRGNFPDRFSGHQFPNYSSELNVNALLLGDSALYLCASSYPATYGYTFGSGTRLTVV.

The chain links TRBV6-6 to TRBJ1-4; D gene unclear. Germline values: CDR1 MNHNY, CDR2 SVGAGI (reference sequence). V lost 5 bases and J lost 11, with 9 bases in between. The CDR3 has 11 amino acids. CDR3 residues: CASSEIQKLFF. The CDR3 DNA is TGTGCCAGCAGTGAAATACAGAAACTGTTTTTT.

This chain links TRBV6-1 with TRBJ1-1, with D possibly matching TRBD1 (5 bases). This CDR3 has 15 amino acids. V was cut by 3 bases and J by 5 bases, with 16 bases left in between. The V gene's germline CDR1 is MNHNS and CDR2 SASEGT. CDR3 sequence (DNA): TGTGCCAGCAGTGACCCCAGAGGGGAGAAGACTGAAGCTTTCTTT. It specifies CASSDPRGEKTEAFF.

The V call is TRBV2, the J call TRBJ1-1, with D tentatively TRBD1 (5 bases). The V gene's germline CDR1 is SNHLY and CDR2 FYNNEI. Trimming removed 3 bases from V and 8 bases from J, with 7 bases in between. The length of the CDR3 is 11 residues. CDR3 coding DNA: TGTGCCAGCAGTGATTGGGGGGAAGCTTTCTTT. As protein: CASSDWGEAFF.

This sequence joins TRBV29-1 and TRBJ1-5; tentative D call: TRBD1 (6 bases). This CDR3 region has 14 residues. The germline gives CDR1 SQVTM, CDR2 ANQGSEA. The V gene lost 4 bases and the J gene lost 7 bases, with 17 bases spanning the gap. This CDR3 reads CSVAYGGLDQPQHF. The CDR3 DNA reads as TGCAGCGTTGCCTATGGGGGGCTGGACCAGCCCCAGCATTTT.

The chain combines TRBV5-1 with TRBJ2-3; D remains unclear. Trimming stripped 0 bases from V and 2 bases from J, with 13 bases between. Germline V CDR1 and CDR2: SGHRS, YFSETQ. The CDR3 runs 16 residues. This CDR3 reads CASSLETRTTTDTQYF. The CDR3 bases are TGCGCCAGCAGCTTGGAGACCCGTACTACCACAGATACGCAGTATTTT.

This sequence joins TRBV5-1 and TRBJ2-3; no firm D call. CDR1 SGHRS and CDR2 YFSETQ come from the germline V gene. The CDR3 runs 16 residues. Between the trimmed V and J ends, which lost 6 bases and 1 base, there was a span of 18 bases. The DNA for the CDR3 is TGCGCCAGCACCCCTGGGGTGAGTAAAGGCACAGATACGCAGTATTTT. This encodes CASTPGVSKGTDTQYF.

The chain uses TRBV5-7 and TRBJ2-1; TRBD1 matches 7 bases. TRBV5-7 is marked as an open reading frame, function uncertain. J was trimmed by 6 bases and V by 1 base; bases with no gene match: 4. The CDR3 covers 14 residues. The CDR3 region is CASSLSSGGNEQFF. The CDR3 nucleotides are TGTGCCAGCAGCTTGTCGTCAGGGGGCAATGAGCAGTTCTTC.